These T cell receptor beta chains were read from a single sample in a study of radiotherapy plus CTLA-4 blockade in lung cancer. Only in-frame clones appear in the TCRdb table, and some are missing; sequencing was by immunoSEQ multiplex PCR. Here the sample spans around 45,000 clones, 76% being singletons. The sequencing used peripheral blood, collected from a patient treated with radiotherapy plus ipilimumab. The receptors stem from a human donor with non-small cell lung cancer who had stable disease on radiotherapy plus ipilimumab. Both conserved end residues are part of each CDR3. D genes are given only for firm matches. Not every row has a clone size; where given, it reads once, few, many or a size class.

clone_size j_call v_call d_call cdr3_aa cdr3_nt
. TRBJ1-1 TRBV5-1 . CASSPKRGPNTEAFF TGCGCCAGCAGCCCCAAGAGGGGCCCGAACACTGAAGCTTTCTTT
. TRBJ2-7 TRBV11-2 . CASSLGLGNYEQYF TGTGCCAGCAGCTTGGGACTGGGGAATTACGAGCAGTACTTC
few TRBJ1-1 TRBV19 . CASRIGTEAFF TGTGCCAGTAGAATCGGAACTGAAGCTTTCTTT
. TRBJ2-7 TRBV18 TRBD2 CASSPVGGVSYEQYF TGTGCCAGCTCACCAGTGGGGGGGGTATCCTACGAGCAGTACTTC
. TRBJ2-3 TRBV5-1 TRBD1 CASSGDSYTDTQYF TGCGCCAGCAGCGGGGACAGCTACACAGATACGCAGTATTTT
. TRBJ2-2 TRBV7-2 . CASRLGGQGNTGELFF TGTGCCAGCCGGCTCGGGGGGCAGGGTAACACCGGGGAGCTGTTTTTT
few TRBJ1-6 TRBV6-1 TRBD1 CATMTGGSYNSPLHF TGTGCCACCATGACAGGGGGCTCCTATAATTCACCCCTCCACTTT
. TRBJ1-5 TRBV19 . CASSMLGNQPQHF TGTGCCAGTAGTATGTTGGGGAATCAGCCCCAGCATTTT
. TRBJ2-3 TRBV9 TRBD2 CASSVVSGFSTDTQYF TGTGCCAGCAGCGTAGTTAGCGGGTTCTCTACAGATACGCAGTATTTT
once TRBJ2-3 TRBV2 TRBD1 CASNPGQAPDTQYF TGTGCCAGCAATCCGGGACAGGCCCCAGATACGCAGTATTTT
. TRBJ2-5 TRBV18 TRBD2 CASSPPGLAGTLGTQYF TGTGCCAGCTCACCACCGGGACTAGCGGGGACCCTGGGGACCCAGTACTTC
few TRBJ1-1 TRBV10-3 . CAIAGTPNTEAFF TGTGCCATCGCCGGGACACCGAACACTGAAGCTTTCTTT
. TRBJ1-2 TRBV9 . CASSVVQMGGYTF TGTGCCAGCAGCGTAGTTCAGATGGGAGGCTACACCTTC
. TRBJ2-1 TRBV18 . CASSRVQGSRNEQFF TGTGCCAGCTCACGGGTACAGGGTTCGCGCAATGAGCAGTTCTTC
. TRBJ1-2 TRBV18 . CASSPRDLGGYGYTF TGTGCCAGCTCACCTAGGGACCTCGGCGGCTATGGCTACACCTTC
. TRBJ1-2 TRBV29-1 . CSVEDRGGEGLYGYTF TGCAGCGTTGAAGACCGAGGTGGGGAGGGCCTCTATGGCTACACCTTC
few TRBJ1-2 TRBV18 . CASSPRGGANYGYTF TGTGCCAGCTCACCACGGGGGGGCGCGAACTATGGCTACACCTTC
. TRBJ2-2 TRBV9 TRBD2 CASSGGASGGALGELFF TGTGCCAGCAGCGGAGGGGCGAGCGGGGGGGCCCTCGGGGAGCTGTTTTTT
. TRBJ1-5 TRBV6-6 TRBD1 CASSYGTGGWQPQHF TGTGCCAGCAGTTACGGAACAGGGGGTTGGCAGCCCCAGCATTTT
few TRBJ1-4 TRBV5-1 . CASSLAPGADEKLFF TGCGCCAGCAGCTTGGCCCCAGGGGCGGATGAAAAACTGTTTTTT
. TRBJ2-5 TRBV7-8 TRBD2 CASSSRTSGEETQYF TGTGCCAGCAGCTCCAGGACTAGCGGAGAAGAGACCCAGTACTTC
. TRBJ1-5 TRBV6-6 . CASSYSGGRKNQPQHF TGTGCCAGCAGTTATTCTGGGGGACGTAAAAATCAGCCCCAGCATTTT
. TRBJ1-3 TRBV6-5 . CASSRTGRSGNTIYF TGTGCCAGCAGTAGAACAGGGCGTTCAGGAAACACCATATATTTT
. TRBJ2-5 TRBV15 . CATSRGTTLPQETQYF TGTGCCACCAGCAGAGGGACAACCTTACCACAAGAGACCCAGTACTTC
large TRBJ1-6 TRBV6-1 . CASSEEVGQGGPLHF TGTGCCAGCAGTGAAGAGGTCGGCCAGGGAGGCCCCCTCCACTTT
. TRBJ1-5 TRBV28 . CASSPYVGLLVQPQHF TGTGCCAGCAGCCCTTACGTGGGACTACTAGTACAGCCCCAGCATTTT
. TRBJ2-3 TRBV2 . CASKEVDSDTQYF TGTGCCAGCAAAGAGGTCGATTCCGATACGCAGTATTTT
. TRBJ2-2 TRBV6-1 . CASRASGVSTGELFF TGTGCCAGCAGGGCTTCAGGGGTTAGCACCGGGGAGCTGTTTTTT
. TRBJ2-1 TRBV5-1 . CASSLMGPAGEQFF TGCGCCAGCAGCCTCATGGGACCCGCGGGTGAGCAGTTCTTC